The 14 T cell receptor beta chains presented below share a single source sample, sequenced in a study of molecular identifiers for immune sequencing clone quantification. TCRdb independently ran MiXCR on the PCR reads; one entry per CDR3 protein. Of some 89,000 distinct CDR3 sequences listed, approximately 24% were seen once; the top ten hold approximately 0.94%. The sequencing input was naive CD8+ T cells from blood, with Jurkat cell RNA spiked in. Documented subset: FACS-sorted CD8+CD4-CCR7+CD45RA+ naive T cells. These receptor sequences come from a human donor in good health. Some libraries in this study had Jurkat cell RNA spiked in.

This clonotype was observed once. A clone one base away is much larger, so this may be a read error. This chain joins TRBV4-3 and TRBJ2-2; maybe TRBD2 (6 bases). The CDR3 has 18 amino acids. V was trimmed by 0 bases and J by 4 bases, leaving 18 bases between them. CDR1 is LGHNA, CDR2 YSLEER, per germline. The CDR3 sequence: CASSQDGVGGTSTGELFF. In DNA form, the CDR3 reads TGCGCCAGCAGCCAAGATGGGGTTGGCGGGACGAGCACCGGGGAGCTGTTTTTT.

This clonotype was observed many times. The V and J genes are TRBV2 and TRBJ2-5, with 10 positions matching TRBD2. J gave up 1 base and V 1 base, and 3 bases lay outside the gene matches. Germline V gene data show CDR1 as SNHLY and CDR2 as FYNNEI. This CDR3 is built from 16 residues. CDR3 region: CASSEELAGPQETQYF. The CDR3 DNA follows: TGTGCCAGCAGTGAAGAACTAGCGGGGCCCCAAGAGACCCAGTACTTC. The full variable domain, its missing parts supplied by reference TRBV2 and TRBJ2-5, is EPEVTQTPSHQVTQMGQEVILRCVPISNHLYFYWYRQILGQKVEFLVSFYNNEISEKSEIFDDQFSVERPDGSNFTLKIRSTKLEDSAMYFCASSEELAGPQETQYFGPGTRLLVL.

This clonotype was counted ten times or more. The CDR3 reads CASSLAIWVRDYEQYF. Here the CDR3 DNA reads TGTGCCAGCAGCCTAGCCATCTGGGTCCGAGACTACGAGCAGTACTTC. V usage is TRBV6-5 and J usage is TRBJ2-7; possibly TRBD2 for D (5 bases). V was cut by 6 bases and J by 3 bases, with 21 bases left in between. This CDR3 has 16 residues. Germline V lookup: CDR1 MNHEY, CDR2 SVGAGI.

There are many counts of this clonotype. The genes are TRBV7-6 and TRBJ2-1; 12 bases match TRBD2. Looked up from germline, CDR1 is SGHVS and CDR2 is FNYEAQ. V was pared by 5 bases and J by 3 bases, with 5 bases of the junction left unmatched. The CDR3 contains 16 residues. CDR3 nucleotides: TGTGCCAGCAGCCCTAGGGGACTAGCGGGCTACAATGAGCAGTTCTTC. It translates to CASSPRGLAGYNEQFF.

This clonotype was picked up a small number of times. The chain uses TRBV7-3 and TRBJ2-1; D perhaps matches TRBD2 (5 bases). This CDR3 has 16 residues. Germline V CDR1 and CDR2: SGHTA, FQGTGA. Trimming stripped 4 bases from V and 0 bases from J, with 13 bases between. The CDR3 sequence is CASSSLGGSSYNEQFF. As DNA, the CDR3 is TGTGCCAGCAGCTCCCTCGGTGGGAGCTCCTACAATGAGCAGTTCTTC.

Ten or more counts support this clonotype. This sequence joins TRBV14 and TRBJ2-7; 10 positions match TRBD2. This CDR3 is built from 14 residues. Trimming took 7 bases from V and 5 from J; bases not matched to a gene: 8. CDR1 is SGHDN, CDR2 FVKESK, per germline. CDR3 loop: CASNPAGGPHEQYF. The CDR3 DNA reads as TGTGCCAGCAACCCAGCGGGAGGGCCTCACGAGCAGTACTTC.

To note about this clonotype: A much larger clone is a single base away; this may be a read error. The rearrangement links TRBV19 to TRBJ2-5; D is uncertain. Per the germline V gene, CDR1 is LNHDA and CDR2 is SQIVND (reference sequence). The V and J ends lost 5 bases and 10 bases respectively, with 14 bases between them. The CDR3 covers 12 residues. CDR3 sequence (DNA): TGTGCCAGTAGTCCCGCCTGGGGTAGCCAGTACTTC. It specifies CASSPAWGSQYF.

With respect to this clonotype: A much larger clone sits a single nucleotide away, making a read error possible. CDR3 region: CASRGPGGYQPQHF. The CDR3 DNA follows: TGTGCCAGCAGGGGGCCAGGGGGGTATCAGCCCCAGCATTTT. The chain joins TRBV2 to TRBJ1-5, with 7 bases matching TRBD1. V was pared by 6 bases and J by 5 bases, with 7 bases of the junction left unmatched. From germline, CDR1 is SNHLY and CDR2 FYNNEI. This CDR3 region has 14 residues.

This clonotype has ten or more counts. The chain uses TRBV19 and TRBJ2-6; D remains ambiguous. Trimming left V 0 bases short and J 0 bases short, with 6 bases between. CDR1 LNHDA and CDR2 SQIVND come from the germline V gene (reference sequence). The CDR3 spans 16 residues. CDR3 amino acids: CASSIDGYSGANVLTF. DNA for the CDR3: TGTGCCAGTAGTATAGATGGGTACTCTGGGGCCAACGTCCTGACTTTC. Supplemented by reference TRBV19 and TRBJ2-6, the full variable domain reads DGGITQSPKYLFRKEGQNVTLSCEQNLNHDAMYWYRQDPGQGLRLIYYSQIVNDFQKGDIAEGYSVSREKKESFPLTVTSAQKNPTAFYLCASSIDGYSGANVLTFGAGSRLTVL.

About this clonotype itself: The CDR3 carries no conserved terminal phenylalanine or tryptophan, so it likely arises from a read error. This sequence joins TRBV7-9 and TRBJ2-7; 12 nucleotides line up with TRBD1. Per germline, CDR1 SEHNR and CDR2 FQNEAQ (reference sequence). The CDR3 spans 15 residues. The trim removed 6 bases at V and 9 bases at J, leaving 12 bases unmatched. The CDR3 region has the DNA TGTGCCAGCAGGGCACCGGGACAGGGGGCGTCCGGGCAGTACATC. It specifies CASRAPGQGASGQYI.

The V and J genes are TRBV28 and TRBJ2-7, with TRBD2 matching over 7 bases. The germline V gene encodes CDR1 MDHEN and CDR2 SYDVKM. J lost 2 bases, V lost 0 bases, and 4 bases had no gene match. The CDR3 is 15 residues long. The CDR3 DNA is TGTGCCAGCAGTTTATGGCAGGGAGGGACCTACGAGCAGTACTTC. Protein sequence: CASSLWQGGTYEQYF.

To note about this clonotype: A much larger clone sits a single nucleotide away, making a read error possible. The chain uses TRBV5-1 and TRBJ2-7; D is ambiguous. The CDR3 is 13 amino acids. V was shortened by 1 base and J by 2 bases, with 7 bases between the two germline ends. In germline, CDR1 is SGHRS, CDR2 YFSETQ. The CDR3 loop reads CASSLPEPYEQYF. The DNA for the CDR3 is TGCGCCAGCAGCTTGCCTGAGCCCTACGAGCAGTACTTC. The entire variable domain, with the rest obtained from reference TRBV5-1 and TRBJ2-7, is as follows: KAGVTQTPRYLIKTRGQQVTLSCSPISGHRSVSWYQQTPGQGLQFLFEYFSETQRNKGNFPGRFSGRQFSNSRSEMNVSTLELGDSALYLCASSLPEPYEQYFGPGTRLTVT.

This clonotype came up a few times. The rearrangement uses TRBV27 and TRBJ1-5; D is perhaps TRBD1 (5 bases). Germline V CDR1 and CDR2: MNHEY, SMNVEV (reference sequence). Trimming pared 6 bases from V and 6 bases from J, leaving 15 bases between. The CDR3 totals 14 residues. The CDR3 DNA follows: TGTGCCAGCAGCAATAGGGGATCTGGTCAGCCCCAGCATTTT. Translated: CASSNRGSGQPQHF.

This clonotype has just a few counts. It may be a read error: a sequence one base away is much more abundant. The chain employs TRBV28 and TRBJ2-7; 9 nucleotides match TRBD2. Germline V lookup: CDR1 MDHEN, CDR2 SYDVKM. The CDR3 length is 15 residues. As DNA, the CDR3 is TGTGCCAGCAGTTACCGGACTAGCGTTTCCTACGAGCAGTGCTTC. Residues: CASSYRTSVSYEQCF.